This TCR beta chain derives from a study of blood T cells in healthy people across ages. The study's findings and limits: A roughly linear age-dependent decrease characterized TCR beta diversity per million T cells. Without sorted subsets, naive and antigen-experienced compartments could not be conclusively compared. Diversity was higher, and naive CD4+ cells more numerous, in long-lived donors than in aged donors.

Losses at the gene ends were 3 bases for V and 6 bases for J; bases not matched to a gene: 4. The CDR3 totals 13 residues. Germline lookup yields CDR1 LGHDT and CDR2 YNNKEL (reference sequence). Through a sample-barcoded 5' primer and a J-beta primer mix, a second PCR was run for roughly 6 to 12 cycles. From the 5' RACE reads, TCRdb called clonotypes with MiXCR, one entry per CDR3 protein. The sample yields fewer than 950,000 distinct CDR3 sequences, about 55% seen once. Many counts were recorded for this clonotype. Its antigen is as yet unknown. This sequence was found in an elderly man in good health. The chain couples TRBV3-1 to TRBJ2-7; the match to TRBD2 covers 8 bases. Input material: blood. The CDR3 DNA reads as TGTGCCAGCAGCCATGCGGGAGGCGGCGAGCAGTACTTC. This encodes CASSHAGGGEQYF.